This T cell receptor beta chain was captured by sequencing in a study of vaccination and CD4 T cells after COVID-19. Study summary: Convalescent individuals numbered four females and six males, two being Hispanic. Study conclusions and caveats: Spike mono-reactivity marked 304 of 307 vaccine-specific clones in convalescent patients.

About this clonotype: Its antigen remains unknown.

The Oncomine TCR Beta short-read assay sequenced DNA from cultured CD4+ T cells. One entry per CDR3 protein, called by TCRdb with MiXCR from the PCR reads. The sample contains 15,000 to 25,000 distinct CDR3 sequences, 56% of which appear only once. Treatment denoted: approximately 9-day PBMC culture with coronavirus spike peptide pools or control peptides (ViraFEST assay). With V trimmed by 0 bases and J by 6 bases, 8 bases remained unmatched. Germline CDR1 GTSNPN, CDR2 SVGIG (reference sequence). This CDR3 spans 15 amino acids. This receptor was taken from a human donor who had recovered from COVID-19. This chain connects TRBV30 to TRBJ2-1; TRBD2 matches 7 bases. Sequences were obtained from CD4+ T cells from blood, cultured in vitro. In nucleotides, the CDR3 is TGTGCCTGGAGTGTAGGCCGGACTAGTCGCAATGAGCAGTTCTTC. It is translated as CAWSVGRTSRNEQFF.